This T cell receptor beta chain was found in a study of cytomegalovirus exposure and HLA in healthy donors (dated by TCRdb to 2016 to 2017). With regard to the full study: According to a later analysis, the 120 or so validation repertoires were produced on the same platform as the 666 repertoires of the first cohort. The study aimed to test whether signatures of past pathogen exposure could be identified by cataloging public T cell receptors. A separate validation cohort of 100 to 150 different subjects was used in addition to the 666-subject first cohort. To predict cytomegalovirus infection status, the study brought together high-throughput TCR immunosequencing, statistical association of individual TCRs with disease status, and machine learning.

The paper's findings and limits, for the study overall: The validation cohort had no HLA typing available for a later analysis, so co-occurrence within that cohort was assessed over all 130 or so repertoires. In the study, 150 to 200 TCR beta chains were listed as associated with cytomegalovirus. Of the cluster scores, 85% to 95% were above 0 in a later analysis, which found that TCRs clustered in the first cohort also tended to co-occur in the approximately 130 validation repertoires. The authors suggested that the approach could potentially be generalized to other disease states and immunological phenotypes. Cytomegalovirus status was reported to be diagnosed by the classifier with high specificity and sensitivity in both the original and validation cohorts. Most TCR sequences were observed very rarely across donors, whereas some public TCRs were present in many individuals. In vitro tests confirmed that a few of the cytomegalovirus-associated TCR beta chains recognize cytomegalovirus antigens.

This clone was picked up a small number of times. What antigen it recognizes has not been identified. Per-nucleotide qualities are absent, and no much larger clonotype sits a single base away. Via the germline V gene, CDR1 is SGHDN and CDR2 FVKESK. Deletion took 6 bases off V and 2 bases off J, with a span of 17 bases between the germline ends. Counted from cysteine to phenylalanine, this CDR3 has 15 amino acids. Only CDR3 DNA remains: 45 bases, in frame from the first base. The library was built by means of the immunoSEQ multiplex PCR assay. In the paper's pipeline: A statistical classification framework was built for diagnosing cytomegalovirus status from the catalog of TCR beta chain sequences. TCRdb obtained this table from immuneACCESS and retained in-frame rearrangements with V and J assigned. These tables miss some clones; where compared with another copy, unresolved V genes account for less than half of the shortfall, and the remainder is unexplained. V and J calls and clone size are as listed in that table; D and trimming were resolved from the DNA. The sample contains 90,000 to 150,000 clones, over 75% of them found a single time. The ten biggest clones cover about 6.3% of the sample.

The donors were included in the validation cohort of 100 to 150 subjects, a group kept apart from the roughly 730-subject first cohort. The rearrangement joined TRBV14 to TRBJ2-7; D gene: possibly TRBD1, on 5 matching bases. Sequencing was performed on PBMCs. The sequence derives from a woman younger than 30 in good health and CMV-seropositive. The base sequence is TGTGCCAGCAGATCCACCTTCGACAGTACCTACGAGCAGTACTTC. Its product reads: CASRSTFDSTYEQYF.